This T cell receptor beta chain was sequenced for a study of CD8+ T cells in alopecia areata. Overall study context: Treated patients' severity was scored by percentage of affected scalp area. Study-wide findings and caveats: Scalp clonality and expanded CD8+ clones among the top 100 were significantly decreased by tofacitinib.

cDNA serving as the sequencing template came from extracted, reverse transcribed RNA. Clones were sequenced by immunoSEQ multiplex PCR, and TCRdb holds only the in-frame ones, with some missing. The repertoire holds 130,000 or so clones, with roughly 55% as singletons. Treatment indicated: oral pan-JAK inhibitor, 5-10 mg twice daily. Starting from PBMCs, sorting isolated CD4+ and CD8+ T cells. This clone was counted a single time. Its antigen is still unknown. The germline V gene has CDR1 SGHTA and CDR2 FQGNSA. The length of the CDR3 is 15 residues. Germline trimming cut 4 bases from V and 8 bases from J; bases unmatched to any gene: 12.

The rearrangement links TRBV7-2 to TRBJ2-5; 8 positions match TRBD1. The source is a human donor with alopecia areata. Sequenced material: CD4+ T cells sorted from blood, taken at week 4, from a patient treated with tofacitinib. CDR3 nucleotide sequence: TGTGCCAGCAGCTCGCAGGGGGCGGTGGATGTTACCCAGTACTTC. This encodes CASSSQGAVDVTQYF.